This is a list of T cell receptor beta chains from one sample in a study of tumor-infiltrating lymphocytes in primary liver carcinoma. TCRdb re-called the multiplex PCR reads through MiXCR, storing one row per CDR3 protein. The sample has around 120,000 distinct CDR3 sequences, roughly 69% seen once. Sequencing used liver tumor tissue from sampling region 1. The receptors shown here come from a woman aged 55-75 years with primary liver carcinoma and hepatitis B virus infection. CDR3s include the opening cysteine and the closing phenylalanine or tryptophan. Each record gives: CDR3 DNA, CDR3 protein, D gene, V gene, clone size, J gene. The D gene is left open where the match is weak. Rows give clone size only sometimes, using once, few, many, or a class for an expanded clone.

TGTGCCAGAAGGACCTACAGAAACGTAAACATTCAGTACTTC	CARRTYRNVNIQYF	NA	TRBV11-2	NA	TRBJ2-4
TGTGCCTGGAGTGTCGGACTAGCTAAAAACATTCAGTACTTC	CAWSVGLAKNIQYF	TRBD2	TRBV30	NA	TRBJ2-4
TGTGCCAGCAGGTTAGGAACTAGTAGGAAGCTTGAGCAGTTCTTC	CASRLGTSRKLEQFF	NA	TRBV11-3	NA	TRBJ2-1
TGTGCTAACAGCCTTGGGAGACCGGGGACAGATACGCAGTATTTT	CANSLGRPGTDTQYF	NA	TRBV11-3	NA	TRBJ2-3
TGTGCCAGCAGCTTGACTATCCAAAATGAGCAGTTCTTC	CASSLTIQNEQFF	NA	TRBV11-3	NA	TRBJ2-1
TGTGCCAGCAGTTTGGCAGCATATGGCTACACCTTC	CASSLAAYGYTF	NA	TRBV28	NA	TRBJ1-2
TGCGCCAGCAGCTTGGGGGCTATCCCAGGCTCCTACAATGAGCAGCTCTTC	CASSLGAIPGSYNEQLF	NA	TRBV5-1	NA	TRBJ2-1
TGTGCCAGCAGCAGGACTAGCGATGGCAGGGGGGAGCTGTTTTTT	CASSRTSDGRGELFF	TRBD2	TRBV11-2	many	TRBJ2-2
TGTGCCAGCAGTTTATTCCATGGGACAGGGGGCCTTCAGCCCCAGCATTTT	CASSLFHGTGGLQPQHF	TRBD1	TRBV12-3/TRBV12-4	many	TRBJ1-5
TGTGCCGGCAATAAAGCAGGGGACTATGGCTACACCTTC	CAGNKAGDYGYTF	NA	TRBV28	NA	TRBJ1-2
TGTGCCAGCAGGGACAGGGGCCTCTATAGCAATCAGCCACACCATTTT	CASRDRGLYSNQPHHF	TRBD1	TRBV6-1	NA	TRBJ1-5
TGCGCCAGCAGCCTCCGACTAGACCCGGTCGGGGAGCTGTTTTTT	CASSLRLDPVGELFF	NA	TRBV4-2	NA	TRBJ2-2
TGTGTCAGCATCCAAGATATTGTATTCGACAAAGGGAATGAAAAACTGTTTTTT	CVSIQDIVFDKGNEKLFF	NA	TRBV4-2	NA	TRBJ1-4
TGTGCCAGCAGCGCTAGGATCAGCTCCTATAATTCACCCCTCCACTTT	CASSARISSYNSPLHF	NA	TRBV5-5	NA	TRBJ1-6
TGCGCCAGCAGTGTCATGGGCGGGAGGGCCTCCACCTGGGAGCCGCTTTTT	CASSVMGGRASTWEPLF	TRBD2	TRBV10-2	NA	TRBJ2-2
TGTGCCAGCAGCCCCCTGGGTTCCGGGGGACTGTTTTTT	CASSPLGSGGLFF	NA	TRBV11-3	NA	TRBJ2-2
TGTGCCAGCAGCCGGGACAGGGGGCACATGAACACTGGAGCTTTCTTT	CASSRDRGHMNTGAFF	TRBD1	TRBV14	NA	TRBJ1-1
TGTGCCAGCAGCCGAGGACAGGAAGGCAACAACGAGCGGTACTTC	CASSRGQEGNNERYF	TRBD1	TRBV14	NA	TRBJ2-7
TGTGCCACCCAACCGCCGGGACGGGCGAACACTGAAGCTTTCTTT	CATQPPGRANTEAFF	NA	TRBV6-1	many	TRBJ1-1
TGTGCCAGCAGTGTCGGCAGGCTCAAGGCATCCCCGGATAACACTGAAGCTTTCTTT	CASSVGRLKASPDNTEAFF	NA	TRBV6-1	NA	TRBJ1-1
TGCATCGGGACGAGGGTATGGGGACCTGATGAGCAGTTCTTC	CIGTRVWGPDEQFF	NA	TRBV29-1	NA	TRBJ2-1
TGTGCCGGCAGAACTCAGGAAGGGGATGTAAAACTGTTTTTT	CAGRTQEGDVKLFF	NA	TRBV6-6	NA	TRBJ1-4
TGTGCCTGGGGTGTAGCCGGGTTCAGACTTGGAAACACCATATATTTT	CAWGVAGFRLGNTIYF	NA	TRBV30	NA	TRBJ1-3
TGCAGCGTGACAGGGCAGTCAGGCGGGGAGCTGTTTTTT	CSVTGQSGGELFF	TRBD1	TRBV29-1	many	TRBJ2-2
TGTGCCAGCAGCTTCGGACAGGGGGGCACCGGGGAGCTGTTTTTT	CASSFGQGGTGELFF	TRBD1	TRBV13	many	TRBJ2-2
TGTGCCAGCAGGGCCGGGACTAGCGGTCTAGTGGAGCAGTACTTC	CASRAGTSGLVEQYF	TRBD2	TRBV28	NA	TRBJ2-7
TGTGCCAGCAGCTCGGGACAGGGAACCTACGAGCAGTACTTC	CASSSGQGTYEQYF	TRBD1	TRBV11-2	medium-sized	TRBJ2-7
TGTGCCAGCAGTTTTGGGACTAGCGGGAGGGCCCACGGTGAGCAGTTCTTC	CASSFGTSGRAHGEQFF	TRBD2	TRBV12-3/TRBV12-4	many	TRBJ2-1
TGTGCCAGCAGTCATCCCGGGACATCTAGCACCTACGAGCAGTACTTC	CASSHPGTSSTYEQYF	NA	TRBV4-2	once	TRBJ2-7
TGCAGTGCTAGAGATATAGCGGGAGCTGCAGATACGCAGTATTTT	CSARDIAGAADTQYF	TRBD2	TRBV20-1	NA	TRBJ2-3
TGTGCCAGCAGTAGTGGGGCAGGGAGGTCACCCCTCCACTTT	CASSSGAGRSPLHF	NA	TRBV2	NA	TRBJ1-6
TGTGCCATCAACGGGATAGCGGGAGGGCCCCACGCAGATACGCAGTATTTT	CAINGIAGGPHADTQYF	TRBD2	TRBV10-3	many	TRBJ2-3
TGCGCCAGCAGTGAGTCATCTAGCGATCAGCCCCAGCATTTT	CASSESSSDQPQHF	NA	TRBV10-2	many	TRBJ1-5
TGTGCCAGCAGGGCGGCAGGGGTCAATCAGCCCAAGCATTTT	CASRAAGVNQPKHF	NA	TRBV12-3/TRBV12-4	once	TRBJ1-5
TGTGCCAGCAGCTTAGGCATGCAAGAGACCCAGTACTTC	CASSLGMQETQYF	NA	TRBV7-3	NA	TRBJ2-5
TGTGTCAGCAGCGCCCGGGGTAATAGCGGGAGAGATGAGCAGTTCTTC	CVSSARGNSGRDEQFF	TRBD2	TRBV9	NA	TRBJ2-1
TGTGCCAGCAGCCACGAACTAGCGGGACCCACAGATACACAGTATTTT	CASSHELAGPTDTQYF	TRBD2	TRBV4-2	NA	TRBJ2-3
TGTGCCAGCAGCCGATGGGGCGTCCCGGAGACCAAGTACTTC	CASSRWGVPETKYF	NA	TRBV11-2	NA	TRBJ2-5
TGTGCCAGCAGTGCCCGATACTACGAGCAGTACTTC	CASSARYYEQYF	NA	TRBV6-1	many	TRBJ2-7
TGTGCCAGCAGCCCAATCGACGGCGGGGGCACAGATACGCAGTATTTT	CASSPIDGGGTDTQYF	NA	TRBV12-3/TRBV12-4	NA	TRBJ2-3
TGTGCCAGCAGTTTGGGGACCGCGGTTACGGCCCGGCATTTT	CASSLGTAVTARHF	NA	TRBV28	NA	TRBJ1-5
TGTGTCAGCGGCTGGATAGGGGGCGGGAATTCACCCCTCCACTTT	CVSGWIGGGNSPLHF	TRBD1	TRBV11-2	NA	TRBJ1-6
TGTGCCAGCAGTTTTGCATGCGACCGATCCTACGAGCAGTACTTC	CASSFACDRSYEQYF	NA	TRBV28	NA	TRBJ2-7
TGTGCCAGCAGCTCCCGACAGGGGTCAGGCACAGATACGCAGTATTTT	CASSSRQGSGTDTQYF	TRBD1	TRBV11-3	NA	TRBJ2-3
TGTGCCAGCAGCCGCGACAGGGTATATGGCGGCTACACCTTC	CASSRDRVYGGYTF	TRBD1	TRBV7-9	few	TRBJ1-2
TGTGCCAGCAGGATAAGACTAGGGCCCTCCTACGAGCAGTACTTC	CASRIRLGPSYEQYF	NA	TRBV28	many	TRBJ2-7
TGTGCCAGCAGTGGTTCACGTTCCGAGCAGTACTTC	CASSGSRSEQYF	NA	TRBV12-3/TRBV12-4	many	TRBJ2-7
TGTGCCAGCAGTTACAATGAGCGGGGCCACTACGAGCAGTACTTC	CASSYNERGHYEQYF	TRBD2	TRBV6-5	NA	TRBJ2-7